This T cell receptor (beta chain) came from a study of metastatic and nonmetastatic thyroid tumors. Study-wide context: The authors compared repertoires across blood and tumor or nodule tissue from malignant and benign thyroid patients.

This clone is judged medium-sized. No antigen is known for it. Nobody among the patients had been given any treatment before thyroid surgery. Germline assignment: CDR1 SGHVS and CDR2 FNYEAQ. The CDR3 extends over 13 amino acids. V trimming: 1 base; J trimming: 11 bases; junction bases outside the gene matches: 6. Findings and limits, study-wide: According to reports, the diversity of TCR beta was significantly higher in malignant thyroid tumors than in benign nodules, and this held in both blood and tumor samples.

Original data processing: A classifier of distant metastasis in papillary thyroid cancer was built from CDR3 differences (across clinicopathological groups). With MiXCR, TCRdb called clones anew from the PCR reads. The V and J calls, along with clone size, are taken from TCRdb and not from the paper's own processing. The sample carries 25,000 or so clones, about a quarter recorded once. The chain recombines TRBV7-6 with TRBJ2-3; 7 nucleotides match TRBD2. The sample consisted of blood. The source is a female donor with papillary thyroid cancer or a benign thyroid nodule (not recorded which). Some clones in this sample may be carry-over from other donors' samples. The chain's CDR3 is CASSLGGGRVQYF. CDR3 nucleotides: TGTGCCAGCAGCTTAGGAGGCGGGAGAGTGCAGTATTTT.